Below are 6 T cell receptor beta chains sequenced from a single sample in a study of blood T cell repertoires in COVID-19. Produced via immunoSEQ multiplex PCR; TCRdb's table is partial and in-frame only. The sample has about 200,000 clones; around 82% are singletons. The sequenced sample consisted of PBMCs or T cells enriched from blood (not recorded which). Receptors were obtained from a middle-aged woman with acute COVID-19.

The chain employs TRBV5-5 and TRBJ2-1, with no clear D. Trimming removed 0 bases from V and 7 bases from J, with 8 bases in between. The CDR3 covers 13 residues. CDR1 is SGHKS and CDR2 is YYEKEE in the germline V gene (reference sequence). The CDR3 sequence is CASSLVAWNEQFF. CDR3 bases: TGTGCCAGCAGCTTGGTAGCCTGGAATGAGCAGTTCTTC.

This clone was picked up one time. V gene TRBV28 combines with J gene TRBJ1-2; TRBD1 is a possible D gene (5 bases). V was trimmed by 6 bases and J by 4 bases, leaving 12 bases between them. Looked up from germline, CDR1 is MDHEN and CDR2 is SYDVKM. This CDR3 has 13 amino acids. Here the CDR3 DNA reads TGTGCCAGCAGAATCACAGGCATCTATGGCTACACCTTC. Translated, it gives CASRITGIYGYTF.

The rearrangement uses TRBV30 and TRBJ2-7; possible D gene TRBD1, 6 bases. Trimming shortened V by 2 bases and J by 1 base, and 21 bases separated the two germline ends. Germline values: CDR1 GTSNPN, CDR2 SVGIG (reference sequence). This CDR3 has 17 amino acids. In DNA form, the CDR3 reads TGTGCCTGGAGTCCCACCAAACGGGACACCCATTCCTACGAGCAGTACTTC. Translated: CAWSPTKRDTHSYEQYF.

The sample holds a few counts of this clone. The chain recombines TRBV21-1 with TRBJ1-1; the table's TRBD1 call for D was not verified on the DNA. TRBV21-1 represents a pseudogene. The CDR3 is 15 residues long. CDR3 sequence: CASSKLPSGNTEAFF. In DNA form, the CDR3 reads TGTGCCAGCAGCAAGCTCCCATCAGGGAACACTGAAGCTTTCTTT.

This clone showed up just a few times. CDR3 nucleotide sequence: TGTGCCAGCAGCTTCCGGACAGGGCGAGATGCAACTAATGAAAAACTGTTTTTT. Protein product: CASSFRTGRDATNEKLFF. This sequence joins TRBV5-5 and TRBJ1-4; TRBD1 agrees at 8 bases. CDR1 and CDR2 (germline): SGHKS, YYEKEE (reference sequence). This CDR3 spans 18 amino acids. J gave up 0 bases and V 2 bases, and 9 bases lay outside the gene matches.

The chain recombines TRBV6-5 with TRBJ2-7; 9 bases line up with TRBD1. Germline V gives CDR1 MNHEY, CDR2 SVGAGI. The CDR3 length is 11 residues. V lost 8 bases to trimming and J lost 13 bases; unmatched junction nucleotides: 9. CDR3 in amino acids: CASGPGGQGYF. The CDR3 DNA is TGTGCCAGCGGACCGGGGGGACAGGGTTACTTC.